Below are 9 T cell receptor beta chains sequenced from a single sample in a study of long-term antiretroviral therapy in people with HIV. Researchers report immunoSEQ v3.0 was run at survey level. This table comes from immunoSEQ multiplex PCR, and its TCRdb copy is limited to in-frame clones, with some not included. The table lists roughly 16,000 clones, around 94% of them singletons. The input for sequencing was unsorted PBMCs, taken around 6.5 years after starting antiretroviral therapy. The source of these receptors is a woman in her 50s with HIV.

The chain recombines TRBV4-3 with TRBJ2-2; the D gene is possibly TRBD1 (5 bases). The germline gives CDR1 LGHNA, CDR2 YSLEER. The CDR3 has 14 residues. Trimming cost V 4 bases and J 1 base, with 7 bases left between them. This chain's CDR3 is CASSLGQNTGELFF. The CDR3 DNA reads as TGCGCCAGCAGCCTAGGACAGAACACCGGGGAGCTGTTTTTT.

This sequence joins TRBV28 and TRBJ1-3; tentative D call: TRBD1 (6 bases). The CDR3 extends over 15 amino acids. Per germline, CDR1 MDHEN and CDR2 SYDVKM. V was trimmed by 5 bases and J by 0 bases, leaving 11 bases between them. The CDR3 loop is CASSLGTLSGNTIYF. CDR3 DNA: TGTGCCAGCAGTCTAGGGACACTCTCTGGAAACACCATATATTTT. Based on the CDR3 plus reference TRBV28 and TRBJ1-3, the full variable domain is DVKVTQSSRYLVKRTGEKVFLECVQDMDHENMFWYRQDPGLGLRLIYFSYDVKMKEKGDIPEGYSVSREKKERFSLILESASTNQTSMYLCASSLGTLSGNTIYFGEGSWLTVV.

The rearrangement joins TRBV7-2 to TRBJ2-5, with D hard to call. The CDR3 consists of 13 residues. CDR1 and CDR2 from the germline V gene are SGHTA and FQGNSA. Trimming stripped 5 bases from V and 2 bases from J, with 9 bases between. CDR3 coding DNA: TGTGCCAGCAGCCTCCGTGCGCAAGAGACCCAGTACTTC. Protein: CASSLRAQETQYF.

The rearrangement uses TRBV5-1 and TRBJ2-7, with a tentative D call TRBD2 (7 bases). This CDR3 is built from 16 residues. V lost 1 base and J 6 bases, leaving 20 bases between the germline ends. CDR1 and CDR2 from the germline V gene are SGHRS and YFSETQ. This CDR3 reads CASSLLRGRTGGEQYF. In DNA form, the CDR3 reads TGCGCCAGCAGCTTGTTGCGGGGGCGCACCGGAGGCGAGCAGTACTTC.

This chain connects TRBV5-1 to TRBJ1-2, with TRBD1 as a possible D gene (5 bases). The V end was cut by 4 bases, the J end by 4 bases, with 11 bases between. CDR1 SGHRS and CDR2 YFSETQ come from the germline V gene. This CDR3 spans 13 amino acids. The CDR3 protein is CASSAGGVYGYTF. The CDR3 nucleotides are TGCGCCAGCAGCGCCGGGGGAGTCTATGGCTACACCTTC.

The gene calls are TRBV5-1 and TRBJ2-1; 9 bases are a match to TRBD2. Germline trimming cut 0 bases from V and 2 bases from J; bases unmatched to any gene: 3. CDR1 and CDR2 from the germline V gene are SGHRS and YFSETQ. The CDR3 consists of 16 residues. CDR3 DNA: TGCGCCAGCAGCTTGGTTCCTAGCGGGACCTACAATGAGCAGTTCTTC. It encodes CASSLVPSGTYNEQFF. The full variable domain, in which reference TRBV5-1 and TRBJ2-1 provide the parts outside the CDR3, is KAGVTQTPRYLIKTRGQQVTLSCSPISGHRSVSWYQQTPGQGLQFLFEYFSETQRNKGNFPGRFSGRQFSNSRSEMNVSTLELGDSALYLCASSLVPSGTYNEQFFGPGTRLTVL.

The genes are TRBV10-3 and TRBJ2-5, with 8 bases lining up with TRBD1. The ends lost 2 bases at V and 1 base at J; junction bases unmatched: 6. Germline V gene lookup returns CDR1 ENHRY and CDR2 SYGVKD. The CDR3 spans 16 residues. The CDR3 spells CAISETGTGSQETQYF. As DNA, the CDR3 is TGTGCCATCAGTGAGACCGGGACAGGTTCCCAAGAGACCCAGTACTTC.

The rearrangement uses TRBV10-3 and TRBJ2-3; 8 bases map to TRBD1. From germline, CDR1 is ENHRY and CDR2 SYGVKD. This CDR3 has 13 residues. Germline trimming cut 7 bases from V and 6 bases from J; bases unmatched to any gene: 6. The CDR3 reads CAITGQEADTQYF. The CDR3 bases are TGTGCCATCACGGGACAGGAGGCCGATACGCAGTATTTT.

J is TRBJ1-3 and V is TRBV4-1; TRBD1 is a possible D gene (6 bases). V was shortened by 4 bases and J by 4 bases, with 14 bases between the two germline ends. This CDR3 is built from 15 residues. The V gene's germline CDR1 is MGHRA and CDR2 YSYEKL. The CDR3 here is CASSRSTGNGNTIYF. The CDR3 DNA follows: TGCGCCAGCAGCCGCAGCACAGGGAACGGAAACACCATATATTTT.